This TCR beta chain was captured in a study of Graves' ophthalmopathy and Graves' hyperthyroidism. V gave up 6 bases and J gave up 9 bases, with 15 bases separating them. Germline CDR1 reads MNHEY; CDR2 reads SVGEGT. The CDR3 sequence is 13 residues long. As the template, RNA transcripts were used to amplify TCR beta CDR3 regions. The authors performed first-round RT-PCR with HTBI primers and then a second-round multiplex PCR. TCRdb reprocessed the multiplex PCR reads via MiXCR and lists one record per CDR3 protein. The sample records 300,000 to 400,000 distinct CDR3 sequences, roughly 17% being singletons.

This clonotype originated in an adult woman with stable Graves' hyperthyroidism. What was sequenced was peripheral blood. The gene calls are TRBV6-2 or TRBV6-3 and TRBJ1-5; D call uncertain. The CDR3 region is CASSSQNNGPQHF. The CDR3 DNA follows: TGTGCCAGCAGCTCCCAAAACAACGGGCCCCAGCATTTT.